These 30 T cell receptor beta chains originate from one sample sequenced in a study of cytomegalovirus exposure and HLA in healthy donors. Primers: 60 Vbeta forward and 13 Jbeta reverse. Profiling relied on immunoSEQ multiplex PCR, and the TCRdb table lists in-frame clones only, not all of them. Found here are about 84,000 clones, roughly 61% of them singletons; the top ten hold 15%. Sequences were obtained from PBMCs. These receptors all stem from a woman in her thirties or forties in good health and CMV-seropositive.

J is TRBJ2-7 and V is TRBV6-6; no reliable D call. CDR3 size: 16 residues. Germline V gene sequence: CDR1 MNHNY, CDR2 SVGAGI (reference sequence). Trimming removed 0 bases at V and 3 bases at J, with 15 bases between. The CDR3 is CASSYSRVEKNYEQYF. The CDR3 DNA follows: TGTGCCAGCAGTTACTCGAGAGTGGAGAAAAACTACGAGCAGTACTTC.

The CDR3 protein is CASKGQSGQETQYF. CDR3 coding DNA: TGCGCCAGCAAAGGACAGTCGGGCCAAGAGACCCAGTACTTC. The V and J genes are TRBV5-1 and TRBJ2-5; TRBD1 might be the D (6 bases). The CDR3 has 14 amino acids. V was trimmed by 6 bases and J by 1 base, leaving 13 bases between them. Germline CDR1 and CDR2: SGHRS and YFSETQ. The complete variable domain, with remaining parts taken from reference TRBV5-1 and TRBJ2-5, reads KAGVTQTPRYLIKTRGQQVTLSCSPISGHRSVSWYQQTPGQGLQFLFEYFSETQRNKGNFPGRFSGRQFSNSRSEMNVSTLELGDSALYLCASKGQSGQETQYFGPGTRLLVL.

V usage is TRBV7-2 and J usage is TRBJ2-7, with 7 positions matching TRBD1. CDR1 and CDR2 (germline): SGHTA, FQGNSA. After removal of 4 bases from V and 2 bases from J, the junction contained 14 bases not matched to a gene. This CDR3 has 17 residues. The CDR3 sequence: CASSSTPDYRGTYEQYF. The CDR3, as DNA: TGTGCCAGCAGCTCAACTCCCGACTACAGGGGAACCTACGAGCAGTACTTC.

The chain carries TRBV7-2 and TRBJ2-1, with 7 bases fitting TRBD1. The CDR3 extends over 13 amino acids. The V segment lost 2 bases and the J segment 7 bases; nucleotides outside the gene matches: 2. Germline V gives CDR1 SGHTA, CDR2 FQGNSA. CDR3 in DNA: TGTGCCAGCAGCTTAAACAGGGGTAATGAGCAGTTCTTC. It is translated as CASSLNRGNEQFF.

This chain uses TRBV4-2 with TRBJ2-7; D unresolved. V was cut by 0 bases and J by 5 bases, with 14 bases left in between. The CDR3 is 15 residues long. Germline loops: CDR1 LGHNA, CDR2 YNFKEQ. The CDR3 here is CASSQDWIVSDEQYF. As DNA, the CDR3 is TGTGCCAGCAGCCAAGACTGGATCGTCAGCGACGAGCAGTACTTC.

The chain joins TRBV27 to TRBJ2-5; D might be TRBD1 (6 bases). Germline CDR1 MNHEY, CDR2 SMNVEV (reference sequence). The CDR3 sequence is 13 residues long. With 2 bases removed from V and 4 bases from J, the gap between germline ends came to 8 bases. CDR3 bases: TGTGCCAGCAGTTTAAGAGGGGGAGAGACCCAGTACTTC. Translated: CASSLRGGETQYF.

The chain carries TRBV5-1 and TRBJ2-3, with 12 bases fitting TRBD2. V dropped 3 bases and J dropped 4; count of bases not matched to a gene: 6. CDR1 SGHRS and CDR2 YFSETQ come from the germline V gene. The CDR3 is 16 residues long. Written as DNA, the CDR3 is TGCGCCAGCAGCTCCTTACTAGCGGGAGGCGCAGATACGCAGTATTTT. This translates into CASSSLLAGGADTQYF.

The chain employs TRBV5-1 and TRBJ1-1; the D gene is possibly TRBD1 (6 bases). Trimming took 6 bases from V and 3 from J, leaving 21 bases between them. CDR3 length equals 16 residues. Germline values: CDR1 SGHRS, CDR2 YFSETQ. CDR3 DNA sequence: TGCGCCAGCACCGTTACAGGGTTTGATTTGGACACTGAAGCTTTCTTT. The encoded protein is CASTVTGFDLDTEAFF.

The chain recombines TRBV27 with TRBJ1-4; 7 nucleotides align to TRBD1. The CDR3 is 15 residues long. Germline V CDR1 and CDR2: MNHEY, SMNVEV (reference sequence). V trimming: 5 bases; J trimming: 3 bases; junction bases outside the gene matches: 6. CDR3 region: CASSIRQGSNEKLFF. The CDR3 DNA reads TGTGCCAGCAGTATCCGACAGGGTTCTAATGAAAAACTGTTTTTT.

The chain is built from TRBV4-1 and TRBJ2-3, with 10 nucleotides matching TRBD2. The CDR3 has 15 amino acids. Germline V lookup: CDR1 MGHRA, CDR2 YSYEKL. The junction had 11 bases not matched to a gene; V was cut back by 5 bases and J by 9 bases. For the CDR3, the DNA is TGCGCCAGCAGCTCTTCTTTAGCGGGAGGAAGAACGCAGTATTTT. It codes for CASSSSLAGGRTQYF.

This clone was seen only a few times. This rearrangement joins TRBV28 to TRBJ2-5, with unresolved D. Trimming removed 5 bases at V and 0 bases at J, with 16 bases between. CDR3 length equals 16 residues. Germline V CDR1 and CDR2: MDHEN, SYDVKM. CDR3 coding DNA: TGTGCCAGCAGTCCATTAGAGGTCTCGTACCAAGAGACCCAGTACTTC. This gives the protein CASSPLEVSYQETQYF.

Only one count was recorded for this clone. CDR3 sequence reads: CASSLGVVRGSGAEAFF. CDR3 DNA: TGTGCCAGCAGCTTGGGTGTGGTCAGGGGATCCGGCGCTGAAGCTTTCTTT. The genes are TRBV5-6 and TRBJ1-1, with D possibly TRBD1 on 6 matching bases. V was pared by 0 bases and J by 6 bases, with 21 bases between. Germline assignment: CDR1 SGHDT and CDR2 YYEEEE. This CDR3 is 17 amino acids long.

The V and J genes are TRBV4-2 and TRBJ1-3, with TRBD1 as a possible D gene (5 bases). The germline gives CDR1 LGHNA, CDR2 YNFKEQ. The CDR3 is 15 residues long. Trimming removed 1 base from V and 2 bases from J, with 9 bases in between. The CDR3 region is CASSQGVGAGNTIYF. The CDR3 DNA reads as TGTGCCAGCAGCCAAGGTGTAGGGGCTGGAAACACCATATATTTT.

This clone occurred a few times. The genes are TRBV19 and TRBJ2-5; D is possibly TRBD1 (6 bases). Germline CDR1 and CDR2: LNHDA and SQIVND (reference sequence). Trimming shortened V by 4 bases and J by 0 bases, and 9 bases separated the two germline ends. The CDR3 spans 14 residues. The CDR3 sequence is CASSTGQYQETQYF. CDR3 DNA: TGTGCCAGTAGTACCGGACAGTACCAAGAGACCCAGTACTTC.

This clone was observed a few times. The genes are TRBV15 and TRBJ2-2; perhaps TRBD1 as D (5 bases). Between the trimmed V and J ends, which lost 1 base and 0 bases, there was a span of 9 bases. Germline CDR1 LNHNV, CDR2 YYDKDF (reference sequence). The CDR3 contains 16 residues. The CDR3 loop is CATSRVGAANTGELFF. DNA for the CDR3: TGTGCCACCAGCAGAGTAGGGGCAGCGAACACCGGGGAGCTGTTTTTT.

This chain connects TRBV5-6 to TRBJ2-1; possibly TRBD2 for D (5 bases). Germline V gene data show CDR1 as SGHDT and CDR2 as YYEEEE. CDR3 size: 15 residues. V was trimmed by 6 bases and J by 5 bases, leaving 18 bases between them. The CDR3 sequence: CASNRMGFGNNEQFF. DNA for the CDR3: TGTGCCAGCAACCGAATGGGATTCGGGAACAATGAGCAGTTCTTC. Using reference TRBV5-6 and TRBJ2-1 for the parts outside the CDR3, the full variable domain is DAGVTQSPTHLIKTRGQQVTLRCSPKSGHDTVSWYQQALGQGPQFIFQYYEEEERQRGNFPDRFSGHQFPNYSSELNVNALLLGDSALYLCASNRMGFGNNEQFFGPGTRLTVL.

The V gene is TRBV7-9, the J gene TRBJ1-2; D is perhaps TRBD1 (6 bases). The germline CDR1 and CDR2 sequences are SEHNR and FQNEAQ (reference sequence). There are 13 residues in the CDR3. Trimming stripped 8 bases from V and 2 bases from J, with 12 bases between. As DNA, the CDR3 is TGTGCCAGCCGCCCGGACAGAAACTATGGCTACACCTTC. The encoded protein is CASRPDRNYGYTF.

V gene TRBV5-6 combines with J gene TRBJ2-1; TRBD1 aligns across 9 bases. Unmatched junction bases numbered 8, after V lost 3 bases and J lost 4 bases. Germline V gives CDR1 SGHDT, CDR2 YYEEEE. CDR3 length equals 16 residues. The CDR3 DNA reads as TGTGCCAGCAGCTCGGGCCGGGACAGGGTTTACAATGAGCAGTTCTTC. Protein sequence: CASSSGRDRVYNEQFF.

The chain couples TRBV7-2 to TRBJ1-2, with D possibly TRBD1 on 6 matching bases. Germline V gene lookup returns CDR1 SGHTA and CDR2 FQGNSA. CDR3 length: 13 amino acids. V was shortened by 3 bases and J by 8 bases, with 13 bases between the two germline ends. The CDR3 DNA follows: TGTGCCAGCAGCTTGTCAGGGGTTATAGGCTACACCTTC. Encoded protein: CASSLSGVIGYTF.

The CDR3 DNA follows: TGTGCCAGTATGCCATACGGGGACATGAACACTGAAGCTTTCTTT. Its translation is CASMPYGDMNTEAFF. The chain links TRBV19 to TRBJ1-1, with D possibly TRBD1 on 6 matching bases. Germline V gene lookup returns CDR1 LNHDA and CDR2 SQIVND (reference sequence). The CDR3 loop spans 15 amino acids. Trimming took off 7 bases at V and 0 bases at J, with 15 bases between the two ends. The full variable domain, in which reference TRBV19 and TRBJ1-1 provide the parts outside the CDR3, is DGGITQSPKYLFRKEGQNVTLSCEQNLNHDAMYWYRQDPGQGLRLIYYSQIVNDFQKGDIAEGYSVSREKKESFPLTVTSAQKNPTAFYLCASMPYGDMNTEAFFGQGTRLTVV.

The chain has TRBV27 and TRBJ2-2, with TRBD2 matching over 10 bases. The ends lost 3 bases at V and 7 bases at J; junction bases unmatched: 8. This CDR3 contains 16 residues. Germline values: CDR1 MNHEY, CDR2 SMNVEV (reference sequence). This CDR3 reads CASSFLIAGGLGELFF. The CDR3 region has the DNA TGTGCCAGCAGTTTCCTAATAGCGGGAGGCCTCGGGGAGCTGTTTTTT.

This clone was detected only a few times. The chain employs TRBV2 and TRBJ2-1, with a weak D call TRBD2 (6 bases). CDR1 and CDR2 (germline): SNHLY, FYNNEI. This CDR3 region has 14 residues. The V end lost 8 bases, the J end lost 8 bases, and 19 bases lay between the germline ends. DNA for the CDR3: TGTGCCAGCGCCGGGAGAAGGGGCTTGGATGAGCAGTTCTTC. It encodes CASAGRRGLDEQFF.

The gene calls are TRBV4-3 and TRBJ2-3; D perhaps matches TRBD2 (6 bases). Germline V gene data show CDR1 as LGHNA and CDR2 as YSLEER. The germline V and J ends were trimmed by 2 bases and 2 bases, with 11 bases remaining between them. The CDR3 totals 15 residues. The CDR3: CASSQLAQFTDTQYF. In DNA, the CDR3 is TGCGCCAGCAGCCAACTAGCGCAATTCACAGATACGCAGTATTTT.

The CDR3 coding sequence is TGTGCCAGCAGCCAAAATGCGGGCAATCAGCCCCAGCATTTT. Protein: CASSQNAGNQPQHF. V and J are TRBV5-4 and TRBJ1-5; D is unclear. The CDR3 runs 14 residues. V was pared by 4 bases and J by 2 bases, with 10 bases between. CDR1 and CDR2 (germline): SGHNT, YYREEE (reference sequence).

In this sample, this clone turned up once. CDR3 loop: CASSLDRPTDTQYF. CDR3 nucleotide sequence: TGTGCCAGCAGCTTGGACAGACCCACAGATACGCAGTATTTT. The genes are TRBV5-5 and TRBJ2-3; D call uncertain. The CDR3 contains 14 residues. The germline gives CDR1 SGHKS, CDR2 YYEKEE (reference sequence). The ends were cut back, 0 bases at V and 2 bases at J, with 7 bases in the middle.

A single count supports this clone. The chain recombines TRBV6-5 with TRBJ1-1; 7 bases line up with TRBD1. The CDR3 sequence is 14 residues long. V gave up 4 bases and J gave up 6 bases; unmatched junction bases: 8. The germline V gene encodes CDR1 MNHEY and CDR2 SVGAGI. The CDR3 loop is CASSLTGYGAEAFF. In DNA form, the CDR3 reads TGTGCCAGCAGTTTGACAGGGTATGGCGCTGAAGCTTTCTTT.

The table lists this clone with a few counts. The V and J genes are TRBV28 and TRBJ2-1, with a tentative D call TRBD2 (6 bases). Between the trimmed V and J ends, which lost 5 bases and 7 bases, there was a span of 15 bases. The CDR3 is 14 amino acids. In germline, CDR1 is MDHEN, CDR2 SYDVKM. CDR3 protein: CASSPLGGRNEQFF. The CDR3 DNA follows: TGTGCCAGCAGTCCCCTTGGGGGGAGGAATGAGCAGTTCTTC.

This rearrangement joins TRBV6-1 to TRBJ2-2, with TRBD1 matching over 9 bases. The CDR3 contains 14 residues. The germline V gene has CDR1 MNHNS and CDR2 SASEGT. V shed 6 bases and J 4 bases; nucleotides not matched to a gene: 3. This chain's CDR3 is CASSGQGSTGELFF. CDR3 coding DNA: TGTGCCAGCAGCGGACAGGGGTCCACCGGGGAGCTGTTTTTT.

This clone was seen just once. This rearrangement joins TRBV28 to TRBJ1-5; D might be TRBD1 (5 bases). The CDR3 length is 15 residues. V shed 1 base and J shed 2 bases, with 9 bases lying between them. Germline V gives CDR1 MDHEN, CDR2 SYDVKM. CDR3 region: CASSLLGEGNQPQHF. CDR3 in DNA: TGTGCCAGCAGTTTATTAGGGGAGGGCAATCAGCCCCAGCATTTT.

This clone was found once. The chain couples TRBV6-5 to TRBJ2-5; weak D call: TRBD2 (6 bases). The J call may not be correct, given that the DNA end is closer to TRBJ2-7. The length of the CDR3 is 13 residues. Germline CDR1 reads MNHEY; CDR2 reads SVGAGI. The CDR3 bases are TGTGCCAGCATGCGCGGGGTCTCCTACGAGCAGTACTTC. It codes for CASMRGVSYEQYF.